One and the same sample provided the 9 T cell receptor beta chains below, sequenced in a study of blood T cell repertoires in COVID-19. Sequencing used immunoSEQ multiplex PCR; TCRdb keeps in-frame clones, though not all of them. The sample consists of roughly 60,000 clones, about nine tenths of them appearing once. Material for sequencing was peripheral blood. Source of these receptors: a human donor with acute or convalescent COVID-19. The donor label of this sample is uncertain.

The rearrangement joins TRBV7-6 to TRBJ2-2; D gene ambiguous. The CDR3 loop spans 14 amino acids. In germline, CDR1 is SGHVS, CDR2 FNYEAQ. Trimming removed 1 base at V and 5 bases at J, with 8 bases between. In DNA, the CDR3 is TGTGCCAGCAGCTTAGATCTCGGGACCGGGGAGCTGTTTTTT. Its protein product is CASSLDLGTGELFF.

The chain recombines TRBV7-2 with TRBJ1-5; TRBD1 matches 9 bases. Germline-derived CDR1 and CDR2 are SGHTA and FQGNSA. V was pared by 3 bases and J by 4 bases, with 4 bases of the junction left unmatched. CDR3 length equals 15 residues. The CDR3 region has the DNA TGTGCCAGCAGCTTTTTGACAGGGGGTAATCAGCCCCAGCATTTT. Translated, it gives CASSFLTGGNQPQHF.

The V gene is TRBV27, the J gene TRBJ1-2, with D possibly being TRBD1 (5 bases). This CDR3 region has 12 residues. Trimming shortened V by 5 bases and J by 3 bases, and 7 bases separated the two germline ends. Per the germline V gene, CDR1 is MNHEY and CDR2 is SMNVEV (reference sequence). In nucleotides, the CDR3 is TGTGCCAGCAGTCAGGGTGACTATGGCTACACCTTC. The encoded protein is CASSQGDYGYTF.

The J gene is TRBJ2-5, the V gene TRBV2; TRBD2 agrees at 7 bases. Germline trimming cut 6 bases from V and 1 base from J; bases unmatched to any gene: 2. Germline V gene sequence: CDR1 SNHLY, CDR2 FYNNEI. This CDR3 is built from 13 residues. CDR3 DNA sequence: TGTGCCAGCAGGGCTAGCGGCCAAGAGACCCAGTACTTC. Residues: CASRASGQETQYF. The whole variable domain, remainder taken from reference TRBV2 and TRBJ2-5, is EPEVTQTPSHQVTQMGQEVILRCVPISNHLYFYWYRQILGQKVEFLVSFYNNEISEKSEIFDDQFSVERPDGSNFTLKIRSTKLEDSAMYFCASRASGQETQYFGPGTRLLVL.

V and J are TRBV14 and TRBJ2-3; 8 bases agree with TRBD2. CDR3 size: 16 residues. After removal of 4 bases from V and 3 bases from J, the junction contained 9 bases not matched to a gene. Per the germline V gene, CDR1 is SGHDN and CDR2 is FVKESK. The CDR3 region has the DNA TGTGCCAGCAGCCCATTCGGGGGGGCAGGGACAGATACGCAGTATTTT. Its protein is CASSPFGGAGTDTQYF.

This clone was counted a single time. This chain joins TRBV24-1 and TRBJ1-5; D is ambiguous. This CDR3 has 12 amino acids. Per the germline V gene, CDR1 is KGHDR and CDR2 is SFDVKD. V was shortened by 4 bases and J by 2 bases, with 2 bases between the two germline ends. The chain's CDR3 is CATSDGNQPQHF. In nucleotides, the CDR3 is TGTGCCACCAGTGACGGCAATCAGCCCCAGCATTTT.

This clone was counted a single time. The chain has TRBV27 and TRBJ2-5; a possible D gene is TRBD2 (5 bases). Germline V gene data show CDR1 as MNHEY and CDR2 as SMNVEV (reference sequence). V was pared by 3 bases and J by 1 base, with 6 bases between. The CDR3 has 13 amino acids. CDR3 residues: CASSFRGQETQYF. In nucleotides, the CDR3 is TGTGCCAGCAGTTTCCGGGGCCAAGAGACCCAGTACTTC.

This clone has more than one count but fewer than ten. This chain connects TRBV6-4 to TRBJ2-6; 8 bases are shared with TRBD1. J gave up 2 bases and V 0 bases, and 9 bases lay outside the gene matches. CDR3 length: 19 residues. Germline CDR1 and CDR2: MRHNA and SNTAGT. The CDR3 here is CASSDSADRVRTGANVLTF. The CDR3 region has the DNA TGTGCCAGCAGTGACTCCGCGGACAGGGTGCGTACTGGGGCCAACGTCCTGACTTTC.

This chain uses TRBV6-2 or TRBV6-3 with TRBJ2-3, with D uncertain. There are 11 residues in the CDR3. V gave up 5 bases and J gave up 3 bases, with 3 bases separating them. Germline loops: CDR1 MNHEY, CDR2 SVGEGT. The CDR3 DNA reads as TGTGCCAGCAGTCTTACAGATACGCAGTATTTT. Protein: CASSLTDTQYF.